The entry below describes one TCR beta chain. The antigen is not known. The CDR3 loop spans 12 amino acids. The trim removed 7 bases at V and 10 bases at J, leaving 7 bases unmatched. Germline CDR1 is SQVTM and CDR2 is ANQGSEA. This entry comes from a study of shared clonotypes between healthy human individuals. Overall study results and limits: The naive CD4 repertoires of several donors were compared, and 5% to 6.5% of clonotypes were shared. Compared with memory subsets, naive subsets generally had larger estimated richness. Blood alone was sampled, and tissue repertoires likely differ.

Genomic DNA per cell subset filled all wells of several immunoSEQ plates. TCRdb's copy holds only in-frame clones and misses some; the assay was immunoSEQ multiplex PCR. The data hold 1.6 million or so clones, with around 98.5% observed a single time. The receptor comes from a man aged 25 to 40 in good health. This chain joins TRBV29-1 and TRBJ1-4; TRBD1 aligns across 9 bases. The sequenced material came from naive CD4+ T cells sorted from blood. The subset denotes: CD45RA+ positively selected. The CDR3 nucleotides read TGCAGCGCGGGACAGGGTTTGGGAAAACTGTTTTTT. Encoded protein: CSAGQGLGKLFF.